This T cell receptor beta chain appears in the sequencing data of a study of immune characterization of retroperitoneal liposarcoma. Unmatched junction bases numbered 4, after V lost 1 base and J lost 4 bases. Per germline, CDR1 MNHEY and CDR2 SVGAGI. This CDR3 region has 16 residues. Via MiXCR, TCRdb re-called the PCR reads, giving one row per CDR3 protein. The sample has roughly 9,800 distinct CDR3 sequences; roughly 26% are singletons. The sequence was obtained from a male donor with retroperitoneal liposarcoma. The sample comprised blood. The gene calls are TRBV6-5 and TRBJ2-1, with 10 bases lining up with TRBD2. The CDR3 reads CASSYFASGSYNEQFF. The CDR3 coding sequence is TGTGCCAGCAGTTACTTCGCTAGCGGGAGTTACAATGAGCAGTTCTTC.